A single T cell receptor (beta chain) is shown here with its context. The antigen is unknown. This sample stems from a study of cytomegalovirus exposure and HLA in healthy donors. The PCR ran on 60 Vbeta and 13 Jbeta primers. Authors' processing steps: Later reanalysis found around 84 million unique TCR beta chains, some 10 million of them shared. Sequencing was performed with immunoSEQ multiplex PCR; in TCRdb, only in-frame clones are kept and a portion is missing. The V and J calls and clone size were taken over from that table, and D and trimming were inferred from the DNA. This sample yields about 110,000 clones, of which roughly 80% are seen a single time; 2.5% belongs to the top ten. Whole-study results and caveats: A later analysis found that most CMV-associated TCR beta chains appeared HLA-restricted. Sequencing likely caused a cluster of highly shared sequence variants. Some public TCRs appeared in many individuals, while most sequences were rare.

In germline, CDR1 is SQVTM, CDR2 ANQGSEA. This CDR3 comprises 14 residues. Between the trimmed V and J ends, which lost 4 bases and 3 bases, there was a span of 13 bases. V gene TRBV29-1 combines with J gene TRBJ2-1; TRBD2 is a possible D gene (6 bases). Sequenced input: PBMCs. This TCR was recovered from a man in his forties in good health and CMV-seronegative. The CDR3 here is CSVGGDFGYNEQFF. The CDR3 DNA is TGCAGCGTTGGCGGGGACTTCGGCTACAATGAGCAGTTCTTC.